A single sample is the source of the 20 T cell receptor beta chains below, sequenced in a study of blood T cell repertoires in COVID-19. Profiling relied on immunoSEQ multiplex PCR, and the TCRdb table lists in-frame clones only, not all of them. The data hold 64,000 or so clones, with approximately 83% observed a single time. What was sequenced was peripheral blood. The receptors were gathered from a man aged 35 to 55 with acute or convalescent COVID-19.

This sequence joins TRBV24-1 and TRBJ2-7; D is possibly TRBD1 (5 bases). With 3 bases removed from V and 5 bases from J, the gap between germline ends came to 13 bases. Per germline, CDR1 KGHDR and CDR2 SFDVKD. This CDR3 spans 14 amino acids. The CDR3 spells CATSDRYRPDEQYF. The CDR3 nucleotides are TGTGCCACCAGTGATAGATACAGGCCTGACGAGCAGTACTTC.

This chain links TRBV5-1 with TRBJ1-1; maybe TRBD1 (5 bases). Trimming removed 1 base from V and 1 base from J, with 8 bases in between. The germline V gene has CDR1 SGHRS and CDR2 YFSETQ. The CDR3 contains 14 residues. CDR3 nucleotides: TGCGCCAGCAGCTTGTTCGGACAGAACACTGAAGCTTTCTTT. Encoded protein: CASSLFGQNTEAFF.

The chain is built from TRBV5-1 and TRBJ1-1, with 9 bases matching TRBD1. The ends lost 3 bases at V and 2 bases at J; junction bases unmatched: 5. This CDR3 has 15 residues. Germline loops: CDR1 SGHRS, CDR2 YFSETQ. As DNA, the CDR3 is TGCGCCAGCAGCTCCCGGACAGGGGAAAACACTGAAGCTTTCTTT. It is translated as CASSSRTGENTEAFF.

The chain uses TRBV12-3 or TRBV12-4 and TRBJ1-5; D unclear. Trimming removed 5 bases at V and 3 bases at J, with 8 bases between. This CDR3 comprises 13 residues. The CDR3 bases are TGTGCCAGCAGTCCTATGAACAATCAGCCCCAGCATTTT. This sequence encodes CASSPMNNQPQHF.

This chain connects TRBV6-5 to TRBJ1-1; 7 bases map to TRBD1. Germline V gives CDR1 MNHEY, CDR2 SVGAGI. The junction had 6 bases not matched to a gene; V was cut back by 5 bases and J by 3 bases. The CDR3 has 14 residues. In DNA form, the CDR3 reads TGTGCCAGCAGTACTACAGGGGTGTACACTGAAGCTTTCTTT. The encoded protein is CASSTTGVYTEAFF.

This sequence joins TRBV27 and TRBJ1-5; no definite D call. The CDR3 totals 16 residues. CDR1 is MNHEY, CDR2 SMNVEV, per germline (reference sequence). Trimming removed 4 bases at V and 1 base at J, with 14 bases between. The CDR3, as DNA: TGTGCCAGCAGTTCGAGCCGGGGTGGAAGCAATCAGCCCCAGCATTTT. Translated, it gives CASSSSRGGSNQPQHF.

This chain uses TRBV6-6 with TRBJ1-5, with D hard to call. Germline CDR1 reads MNHNY; CDR2 reads SVGAGI (reference sequence). With 11 bases removed from V and 5 bases from J, the gap between germline ends came to 16 bases. This CDR3 is 13 amino acids long. CDR3 bases: TGTGCCGCCAGCAGGAGGGAGGATCAGCCCCAGCATTTT. As protein: CAASRREDQPQHF.

The DNA of the CDR3 is TGCGCCAGCAGCCGACTAGCGGGGGGCAGTGGCACAGATACGCAGTATTTT. This translates into CASSRLAGGSGTDTQYF. The chain combines TRBV5-1 with TRBJ2-3; 13 bases map to TRBD2. CDR1 SGHRS and CDR2 YFSETQ come from the germline V gene. The CDR3 has 17 residues. V was pared by 4 bases and J by 1 base, with 6 bases of the junction left unmatched.

The rearrangement links TRBV7-2 to TRBJ2-3; D is uncertain. This CDR3 has 12 residues. V lost 0 bases and J lost 6, with 4 bases in between. CDR1 and CDR2 (germline): SGHTA, FQGNSA. The CDR3 DNA reads as TGTGCCAGCAGCTTAGCGCGGGATACGCAGTATTTT. It specifies CASSLARDTQYF.

The chain couples TRBV19 to TRBJ1-1, with D possibly matching TRBD1 (5 bases). Per germline, CDR1 LNHDA and CDR2 SQIVND (reference sequence). The CDR3 contains 16 residues. Trimming shortened V by 5 bases and J by 3 bases, and 19 bases separated the two germline ends. This CDR3 reads CASSPRGGAGDTEAFF. In DNA, the CDR3 is TGTGCCAGTAGTCCGAGGGGTGGGGCGGGGGACACTGAAGCTTTCTTT.

J is TRBJ1-2 and V is TRBV28; TRBD1 aligns across 7 bases. The CDR3 sequence is 13 residues long. The germline CDR1 and CDR2 sequences are MDHEN and SYDVKM. Trimming cost V 7 bases and J 7 bases; bases outside gene matches: 9. In DNA form, the CDR3 reads TGTGCCAGCAAGGTGACAGGGTTCTTTGGCTACACCTTC. Its protein is CASKVTGFFGYTF.

The chain recombines TRBV23-1 with TRBJ2-2; maybe TRBD2 (5 bases). TRBV23-1 belongs to the ORF category, with a function that is uncertain. Trimming took off 4 bases at V and 6 bases at J, with 12 bases between the two ends. The CDR3 has 14 amino acids. CDR3 protein: CASSPGLKAGELFF. CDR3 coding DNA: TGCGCCAGCAGTCCAGGACTGAAGGCCGGGGAGCTGTTTTTT.

The rearrangement joins TRBV6-6 to TRBJ2-5, with 8 bases that match TRBD2. This CDR3 has 14 amino acids. Looked up from germline, CDR1 is MNHNY and CDR2 is SVGAGI (reference sequence). After removal of 2 bases from V and 2 bases from J, the junction contained 1 base not matched to a gene. CDR3 DNA sequence: TGTGCCAGCAGTTACACGGGGGGGCAAGAGACCCAGTACTTC. The encoded protein is CASSYTGGQETQYF.

This chain uses TRBV6-5 with TRBJ1-1, with TRBD1 matching 9 bases. The V and J ends lost 8 bases and 4 bases, in that order; junction bases with no gene match: 8. The CDR3 consists of 14 residues. The germline gives CDR1 MNHEY, CDR2 SVGAGI. The CDR3 bases are TGTGCCAGCCTTAGCCGGGACAGGGCCACTGAAGCTTTCTTT. Residues: CASLSRDRATEAFF.

The rearrangement links TRBV30 to TRBJ1-2; a weak D match, TRBD1 (5 bases). The CDR3 consists of 15 residues. V shed 3 bases and J shed 0 bases, with 14 bases lying between them. Germline CDR1 and CDR2: GTSNPN and SVGIG (reference sequence). The CDR3 is CAWRGGAAPNYGYTF. For the CDR3, the DNA is TGTGCCTGGAGGGGCGGGGCGGCTCCTAACTATGGCTACACCTTC.

The chain combines TRBV7-2 with TRBJ2-3; 7 bases map to TRBD2. V shed 2 bases and J 2 bases; nucleotides not matched to a gene: 4. The CDR3 spans 15 residues. Per germline, CDR1 SGHTA and CDR2 FQGNSA. This chain's CDR3 is CASSLSGLTTDTQYF. CDR3 sequence (DNA): TGTGCCAGCAGCTTATCGGGACTAACCACAGATACGCAGTATTTT.

The J gene is TRBJ2-3, the V gene TRBV7-2; D is possibly TRBD2 (5 bases). The CDR3 consists of 14 residues. V lost 8 bases to trimming and J lost 2 bases, with 14 bases between them. CDR1 is SGHTA, CDR2 FQGNSA, per germline. CDR3 loop: CASLEDYTTDTQYF. CDR3 nucleotide sequence: TGTGCCAGCTTGGAAGACTATACCACAGATACGCAGTATTTT.

The J gene is TRBJ1-2, the V gene TRBV5-5; 7 bases are a match to TRBD1. The CDR3 is made up of 18 amino acids. Germline trimming cut 0 bases from V and 0 bases from J; bases unmatched to any gene: 11. Germline V gives CDR1 SGHKS, CDR2 YYEKEE (reference sequence). The CDR3 DNA reads TGTGCCAGCAGCTTGGGATTAACCTCAGGGGGTACTAACTATGGCTACACCTTC. Amino acids: CASSLGLTSGGTNYGYTF.

The V and J genes are TRBV6-6 and TRBJ2-3, with 9 bases identical to TRBD1. The CDR3 length is 16 residues. Per germline, CDR1 MNHNY and CDR2 SVGAGI (reference sequence). V lost 4 bases and J lost 5; bases outside the gene matches: 10. The CDR3 loop is CASSSPTGGSRDTQYF. For the CDR3, the DNA is TGTGCCAGCAGTTCCCCGACAGGGGGTTCCAGAGATACGCAGTATTTT.

J is TRBJ1-1 and V is TRBV19; D uncertain. CDR1 LNHDA and CDR2 SQIVND come from the germline V gene (reference sequence). The CDR3 spans 11 residues. Trimming pared 5 bases from V and 8 bases from J, leaving 9 bases between. CDR3 in amino acids: CASSLRGEAFF. DNA for the CDR3: TGTGCCAGTAGTCTCCGTGGCGAAGCTTTCTTT.